The entry below describes one T cell receptor beta chain. Using immunoSEQ multiplex PCR, the repertoire was profiled, and TCRdb retains in-frame clones only, with some absent. The table records roughly 30,000 clones, 84% of them present only once. Indicated time point: pretreatment peripheral blood. Locally advanced or metastatic urothelial carcinoma affected the patients. A total of 1 to 8 samples per patient were collected pretreatment and on-treatment. This sample is drawn from a study of PD-L1 blockade in urothelial cancer. Study at large: From about 2014, patients received atezolizumab, given as 1,200 mg intravenously every 3 weeks.

The source material was PBMCs, sampled around atezolizumab (anti-PD-L1) treatment. The sequence was obtained from a man between 60 and 75 years old with urothelial cancer.

CDR3 bases: TGTGCCAGCAGCGTGGATGGACAGTTCCGAGAGCAGTTCTTC. Amino acid sequence: CASSVDGQFREQFF. This chain uses TRBV9 with TRBJ2-1; maybe TRBD1 (6 bases). The germline CDR1 and CDR2 sequences are SGDLS and YYNGEE. The CDR3 sequence is 14 residues long. V lost 2 bases and J 10 bases, leaving 16 bases between the germline ends. The entire variable domain, with the rest obtained from reference TRBV9 and TRBJ2-1, is as follows: DSGVTQTPKHLITATGQRVTLRCSPRSGDLSVYWYQQSLDQGLQFLIQYYNGEERAKGNILERFSAQQFPDLHSELNLSSLELGDSALYFCASSVDGQFREQFFGPGTRLTVL.